These T cell receptor beta chains were read from a single sample in a study of low-dose radiotherapy and immunotherapy resistance in tumors. TCRdb re-called the reads through MiXCR, storing one row per CDR3 protein. The sample lists under 95,000 distinct CDR3 sequences, 15% to 20% seen once, with 1.3% to 1.5% in the top ten. This sample comprised PBMCs, obtained after low-dose radiotherapy plus immunotherapy. The receptor set was obtained from a male donor with prostate cancer. CDR3s include the opening cysteine and the closing phenylalanine or tryptophan. The D gene is left open where the match is weak. Clone size is shown for a subset of rows, as once, few, many or a class of expanded clone.

j_call: TRBJ2-7; v_call: TRBV7-2; d_call: NA; clone_size: many; cdr3_nt: TGTGCCAGCAGCCCGACCGGGGGGCCCGAGCAGTACTTC; cdr3_aa: CASSPTGGPEQYF
j_call: TRBJ2-5; v_call: TRBV12-3/TRBV12-4; d_call: TRBD2; clone_size: few; cdr3_nt: TGTGCCAGCAGTTTAATAGCGGGAGGACAAGAGACCCAGTACTTC; cdr3_aa: CASSLIAGGQETQYF
j_call: TRBJ2-6; v_call: TRBV9; d_call: NA; clone_size: many; cdr3_nt: TGTGCCAGCAGCGTAGATGGCAGTTCTCTCTCTGGGGCCAACGTCCTGACTTTC; cdr3_aa: CASSVDGSSLSGANVLTF
j_call: TRBJ2-2; v_call: TRBV4-1; d_call: TRBD1; clone_size: many; cdr3_nt: TGCGCCAGCAGCCGGAACCTACAGGGGGCAGACACCGGGGAGCTGTTTTTT; cdr3_aa: CASSRNLQGADTGELFF
j_call: TRBJ2-3; v_call: TRBV4-1; d_call: TRBD2; clone_size: many; cdr3_nt: TGCGCCAGCAGTCGGAATAGCGGGAGGGGACTAGATACGCAGTATTTT; cdr3_aa: CASSRNSGRGLDTQYF
j_call: TRBJ1-3; v_call: TRBV7-2; d_call: NA; clone_size: many; cdr3_nt: TGTGCCAGCAGCTGGGGTGCTGGAAACACCATATATTTT; cdr3_aa: CASSWGAGNTIYF
j_call: TRBJ2-2; v_call: TRBV30; d_call: NA; clone_size: few; cdr3_nt: TGTGCCTGGAGGATGAGGGGAAGCAGCACCGGGGAGCTGTTTTTT; cdr3_aa: CAWRMRGSSTGELFF
j_call: TRBJ2-7; v_call: TRBV27; d_call: TRBD1; clone_size: NA; cdr3_nt: TGTGCCAGCAGTTCCCTCGCTGGACAGGGGTACGAGCAGTACTTC; cdr3_aa: CASSSLAGQGYEQYF
j_call: TRBJ1-1; v_call: TRBV20-1; d_call: NA; clone_size: many; cdr3_nt: TGCAGTGAGACAGGCCGCGTCTTTACTGAAGCTTTCTTT; cdr3_aa: CSETGRVFTEAFF
j_call: TRBJ2-1; v_call: TRBV4-2; d_call: TRBD2; clone_size: many; cdr3_nt: TGTGCCAGCAGCCAAGATGTGGGGGGGAGTTACAATGAGCAGTTCTTC; cdr3_aa: CASSQDVGGSYNEQFF
j_call: TRBJ2-1; v_call: TRBV6-6; d_call: TRBD1; clone_size: many; cdr3_nt: TGTGCCAGCAGTTACTCGGGACAGGATGCTGAGCAGTTCTTC; cdr3_aa: CASSYSGQDAEQFF
j_call: TRBJ2-1; v_call: TRBV7-9; d_call: TRBD1; clone_size: NA; cdr3_nt: TGTGCCAGCAGCTCCCGGACAGGATCCTACAATGAGCAGTTCTTC; cdr3_aa: CASSSRTGSYNEQFF
j_call: TRBJ1-5; v_call: TRBV29-1; d_call: NA; clone_size: many; cdr3_nt: TGCAGCGTTGCAGGGGAAGGCAATCAGCCCCAGCATTTT; cdr3_aa: CSVAGEGNQPQHF
j_call: TRBJ2-1; v_call: TRBV29-1; d_call: NA; clone_size: NA; cdr3_nt: TGCAGCGTTTCCTTAGGGGGTGAGCAGTTCTTC; cdr3_aa: CSVSLGGEQFF
j_call: TRBJ2-1; v_call: TRBV20-1; d_call: TRBD2; clone_size: many; cdr3_nt: TGCAGTGCTAGAGACAAAGCGGGAGGGCCCTACAATGAGCAGTTCTTC; cdr3_aa: CSARDKAGGPYNEQFF
j_call: TRBJ2-1; v_call: TRBV5-1; d_call: TRBD2; clone_size: many; cdr3_nt: TGCGCCAGCAGCTTGGCCAATAGCGGGAATGAGCAGTTCTTC; cdr3_aa: CASSLANSGNEQFF
j_call: TRBJ2-6; v_call: TRBV7-9; d_call: NA; clone_size: NA; cdr3_nt: TGTGTCAGCAGCCTCGCTGGGGCCATCGTCCTGACTTTC; cdr3_aa: CVSSLAGAIVLTF
j_call: TRBJ2-2; v_call: TRBV20-1; d_call: NA; clone_size: many; cdr3_nt: TGCAGTGCTAGAGCCGGGGCGAACACCGGGGAGCTGTTTTTT; cdr3_aa: CSARAGANTGELFF
j_call: TRBJ2-6; v_call: TRBV7-3; d_call: TRBD1; clone_size: many; cdr3_nt: TGTGCCAGCAGCTTAATCGGACAGGATGCTGGGGCCAACGTCCTGACTTTC; cdr3_aa: CASSLIGQDAGANVLTF
j_call: TRBJ1-5; v_call: TRBV29-1; d_call: TRBD1; clone_size: many; cdr3_nt: TGCAGCGTTGAAGATATGGCAGGGGGCGCCTTGAGCAATCAGCCCCAGCATTTT; cdr3_aa: CSVEDMAGGALSNQPQHF
j_call: TRBJ1-5; v_call: TRBV27; d_call: NA; clone_size: many; cdr3_nt: TGTGCCAGCCCTACCGGCGCGTCAAATCAGCCCCAGCATTTT; cdr3_aa: CASPTGASNQPQHF
j_call: TRBJ2-1; v_call: TRBV19; d_call: NA; clone_size: many; cdr3_nt: TGTGCCAGTAGTATGTTGGCTAATGAGCAGTTCTTC; cdr3_aa: CASSMLANEQFF
j_call: TRBJ1-5; v_call: TRBV14; d_call: NA; clone_size: NA; cdr3_nt: TGTGCCAGCAGCCAAGGAGCTCAGCCCCAGCATTTT; cdr3_aa: CASSQGAQPQHF
j_call: TRBJ2-3; v_call: TRBV3-1; d_call: TRBD1; clone_size: NA; cdr3_nt: TGTGCCAGCAGCCATACCGGGACAGGGGATACGCAGTATTTT; cdr3_aa: CASSHTGTGDTQYF
j_call: TRBJ2-7; v_call: TRBV29-1; d_call: TRBD1; clone_size: many; cdr3_nt: TGCAGCGTTGAGGGACAGGGGGCCTACGAGCAGTACTTC; cdr3_aa: CSVEGQGAYEQYF
j_call: TRBJ1-5; v_call: TRBV6-2/TRBV6-3; d_call: NA; clone_size: many; cdr3_nt: TGTGCCAGCAGTTACTCGGCAGGGCAAAATCAGCCCCAGCATTTT; cdr3_aa: CASSYSAGQNQPQHF
j_call: TRBJ1-5; v_call: TRBV6-8; d_call: NA; clone_size: once; cdr3_nt: TGTGCCAGCAGTGAACCGAGTAATCAGCCCCAGCATTTT; cdr3_aa: CASSEPSNQPQHF
j_call: TRBJ1-5; v_call: TRBV27; d_call: NA; clone_size: NA; cdr3_nt: TGTGCCACCGGCCAGGATAGCAATCAGCCCCAGCATTTT; cdr3_aa: CATGQDSNQPQHF
j_call: TRBJ2-1; v_call: TRBV5-5; d_call: NA; clone_size: NA; cdr3_nt: TGTGCCAGCAGCTCAGGGGTAGGGTACAATGAGCAGTTCTTC; cdr3_aa: CASSSGVGYNEQFF
j_call: TRBJ1-1; v_call: TRBV27; d_call: NA; clone_size: NA; cdr3_nt: TGTGCCAGCAGTTCGGGGTCTGAAGCTTTCTTT; cdr3_aa: CASSSGSEAFF
j_call: TRBJ2-3; v_call: TRBV19; d_call: NA; clone_size: NA; cdr3_nt: TGTGCCAGTAGTCCGGACCCTGTTGCAGATACGCAGTATTTT; cdr3_aa: CASSPDPVADTQYF
j_call: TRBJ1-1; v_call: TRBV3-1; d_call: NA; clone_size: many; cdr3_nt: TGTGCCAGCAGCCAAGGGGGGGAGGGGTCGGAAGCTTTCTTT; cdr3_aa: CASSQGGEGSEAFF
j_call: TRBJ1-5; v_call: TRBV19; d_call: NA; clone_size: NA; cdr3_nt: TGTGCCAGTAGTATATCGGATCAGCCCCAGCATTTT; cdr3_aa: CASSISDQPQHF
j_call: TRBJ2-7; v_call: TRBV15; d_call: NA; clone_size: many; cdr3_nt: TGTGCCACCAGCAGAGCCTCGGGACTCCGTCCCGAGCAGTACTTC; cdr3_aa: CATSRASGLRPEQYF
j_call: TRBJ1-2; v_call: TRBV20-1; d_call: NA; clone_size: once; cdr3_nt: TGCAGTGCTAACAGGGATGATGGCTATGGCTACACCTTC; cdr3_aa: CSANRDDGYGYTF
j_call: TRBJ2-1; v_call: TRBV7-9; d_call: TRBD1; clone_size: many; cdr3_nt: TGTGCCACCCCCCCGGGCAGGGGGTTCCACAATGAGCAGTTCTTC; cdr3_aa: CATPPGRGFHNEQFF
j_call: TRBJ2-1; v_call: TRBV27; d_call: NA; clone_size: many; cdr3_nt: TGTGCCAGCAGTATGGAAGGGACCGCCACCTACAATGAGCAGTTCTTC; cdr3_aa: CASSMEGTATYNEQFF
j_call: TRBJ2-1; v_call: TRBV30; d_call: TRBD1; clone_size: many; cdr3_nt: TGTGCCTGGAGTAGTAGGGGGCTACGGGGAACCTACAATGAGCAGTTCTTC; cdr3_aa: CAWSSRGLRGTYNEQFF
j_call: TRBJ1-5; v_call: TRBV15; d_call: TRBD1; clone_size: many; cdr3_nt: TGTGCCACCAGCAGAGGACAGGGGGCAGAATATAGCAATCAGCCCCAGCATTTT; cdr3_aa: CATSRGQGAEYSNQPQHF
j_call: TRBJ1-4; v_call: TRBV20-1; d_call: NA; clone_size: many; cdr3_nt: TGCAGTGCTAGAGATCTCATGGCCGGGTTTAATGAAAAACTGTTTTTT; cdr3_aa: CSARDLMAGFNEKLFF
j_call: TRBJ1-4; v_call: TRBV29-1; d_call: NA; clone_size: few; cdr3_nt: TGCAGCGTTGGCGGGCCCGGGGGGGGGGAAAAACTGTTTTTT; cdr3_aa: CSVGGPGGGEKLFF
j_call: TRBJ2-5; v_call: TRBV7-2; d_call: NA; clone_size: many; cdr3_nt: TGTGCCAGCAGCTTAAGCCTTCAAGAGACCCAGTACTTC; cdr3_aa: CASSLSLQETQYF
j_call: TRBJ1-5; v_call: TRBV27; d_call: NA; clone_size: many; cdr3_nt: TGTGCCAGCAGCCCCCGGGGGGAATCCAGCAATCAGCCCCAGCATTTT; cdr3_aa: CASSPRGESSNQPQHF
j_call: TRBJ1-2; v_call: TRBV5-1; d_call: TRBD1; clone_size: many; cdr3_nt: TGCGCCAGCAGCTTGTTTCAGGGGACAGGGTATGGCTACACCTTC; cdr3_aa: CASSLFQGTGYGYTF
j_call: TRBJ2-1; v_call: TRBV4-3; d_call: NA; clone_size: many; cdr3_nt: TGCGCCACCGGCCTGGGGGGGGCGGGAGTTGGTGAGCAGTTCTTC; cdr3_aa: CATGLGGAGVGEQFF
j_call: TRBJ2-7; v_call: TRBV20-1; d_call: NA; clone_size: NA; cdr3_nt: TGCAGTGCTAGCGGCGTTGTTAAGTACGAGCAGTACTTC; cdr3_aa: CSASGVVKYEQYF
j_call: TRBJ2-3; v_call: TRBV9; d_call: NA; clone_size: many; cdr3_nt: TGTGCCAGCAGCGTAGGCTGGGATGATACGCAGTATTTT; cdr3_aa: CASSVGWDDTQYF
j_call: TRBJ1-2; v_call: TRBV7-8; d_call: NA; clone_size: NA; cdr3_nt: TGTGCCAGCAGCTTAACCTCGAGGGGACACACCTTC; cdr3_aa: CASSLTSRGHTF
j_call: TRBJ1-1; v_call: TRBV29-1; d_call: NA; clone_size: many; cdr3_nt: TGCAGCGTTGTTCGACACCTGAACACTGAAGCTTTCTTT; cdr3_aa: CSVVRHLNTEAFF
j_call: TRBJ2-2; v_call: TRBV11-3; d_call: TRBD2; clone_size: many; cdr3_nt: TGTGCCAGCAGCCGACTAGCGGGAGGCACCGGGGAGCTGTTTTTT; cdr3_aa: CASSRLAGGTGELFF
j_call: TRBJ1-2; v_call: TRBV28; d_call: NA; clone_size: many; cdr3_nt: TGTGCCAGCAGCCAGCAGGGTACCTATGGCTACACCTTC; cdr3_aa: CASSQQGTYGYTF
j_call: TRBJ1-5; v_call: TRBV19; d_call: NA; clone_size: many; cdr3_nt: TGTGCCAGTAGTATAGACAGGGGTAGCAATCAGCCCCAGCATTTT; cdr3_aa: CASSIDRGSNQPQHF
j_call: TRBJ2-7; v_call: TRBV18; d_call: NA; clone_size: many; cdr3_nt: TGTGCCAGCTCACGGACCTCCTACGAGCAGTACTTC; cdr3_aa: CASSRTSYEQYF